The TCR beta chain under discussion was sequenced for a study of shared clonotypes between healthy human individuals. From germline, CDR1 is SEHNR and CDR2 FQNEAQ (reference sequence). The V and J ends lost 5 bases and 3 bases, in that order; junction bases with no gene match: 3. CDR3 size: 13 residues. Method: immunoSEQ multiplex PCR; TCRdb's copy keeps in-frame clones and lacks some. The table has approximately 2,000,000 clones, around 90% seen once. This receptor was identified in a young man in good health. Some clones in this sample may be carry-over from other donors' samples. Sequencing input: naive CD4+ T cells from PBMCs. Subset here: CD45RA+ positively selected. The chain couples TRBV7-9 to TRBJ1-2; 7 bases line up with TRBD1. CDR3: CASSRGTDYGYTF. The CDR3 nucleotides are TGTGCCAGCAGCCGGGGGACAGACTATGGCTACACCTTC.